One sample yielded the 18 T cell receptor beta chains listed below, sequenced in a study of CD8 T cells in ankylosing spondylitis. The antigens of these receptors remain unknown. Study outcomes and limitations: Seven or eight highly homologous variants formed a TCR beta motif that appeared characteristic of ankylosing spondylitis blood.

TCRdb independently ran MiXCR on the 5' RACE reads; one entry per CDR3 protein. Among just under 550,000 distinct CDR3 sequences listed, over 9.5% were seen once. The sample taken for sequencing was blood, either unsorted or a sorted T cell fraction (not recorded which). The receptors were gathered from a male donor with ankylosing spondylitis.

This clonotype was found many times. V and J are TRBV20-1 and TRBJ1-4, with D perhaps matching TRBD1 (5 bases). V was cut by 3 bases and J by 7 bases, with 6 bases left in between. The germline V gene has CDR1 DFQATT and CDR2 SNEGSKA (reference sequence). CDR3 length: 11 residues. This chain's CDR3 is CSARGPEKLFF. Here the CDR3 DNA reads TGCAGTGCTAGGGGGCCTGAAAAACTGTTTTTT.

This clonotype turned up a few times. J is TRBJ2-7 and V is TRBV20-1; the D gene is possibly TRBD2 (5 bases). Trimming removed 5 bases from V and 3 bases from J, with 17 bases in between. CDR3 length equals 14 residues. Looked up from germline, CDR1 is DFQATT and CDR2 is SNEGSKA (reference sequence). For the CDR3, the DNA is TGCAGTGCTGGGCAAGCCAGAGGGAGCTACGAGCAGTACTTC. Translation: CSAGQARGSYEQYF.

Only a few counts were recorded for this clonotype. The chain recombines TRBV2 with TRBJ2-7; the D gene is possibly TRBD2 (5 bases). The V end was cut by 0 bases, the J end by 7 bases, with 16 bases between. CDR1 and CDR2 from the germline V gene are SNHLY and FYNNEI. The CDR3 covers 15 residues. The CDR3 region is CASSEALRGMGEQYF. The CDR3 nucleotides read TGTGCCAGCAGTGAAGCGCTTCGAGGGATGGGGGAGCAGTACTTC.

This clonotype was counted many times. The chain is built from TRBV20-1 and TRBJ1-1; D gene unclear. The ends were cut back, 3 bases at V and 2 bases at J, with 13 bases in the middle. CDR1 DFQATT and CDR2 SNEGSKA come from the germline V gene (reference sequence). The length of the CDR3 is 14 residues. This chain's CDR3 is CSARAGGPNTEAFF. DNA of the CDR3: TGCAGTGCTAGGGCAGGCGGGCCAAACACTGAAGCTTTCTTT.

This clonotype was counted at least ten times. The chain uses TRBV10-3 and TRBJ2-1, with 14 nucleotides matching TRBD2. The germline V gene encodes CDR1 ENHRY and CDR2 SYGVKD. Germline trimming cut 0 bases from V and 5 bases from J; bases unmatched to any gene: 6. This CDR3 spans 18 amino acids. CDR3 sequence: CAISESSPGLAGDNEQFF. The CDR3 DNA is TGTGCCATCAGTGAGTCGAGTCCGGGACTAGCGGGAGACAATGAGCAGTTCTTC.

Here the CDR3 reads CASSDPGQANTEAFF. CDR3 DNA: TGTGCCAGCAGTGATCCGGGACAGGCGAACACTGAAGCTTTCTTT. V and J are TRBV12-3 or TRBV12-4 and TRBJ1-1, with 8 bases lining up with TRBD1. The CDR3 loop spans 15 amino acids. V dropped 5 bases and J dropped 1; count of bases not matched to a gene: 6.

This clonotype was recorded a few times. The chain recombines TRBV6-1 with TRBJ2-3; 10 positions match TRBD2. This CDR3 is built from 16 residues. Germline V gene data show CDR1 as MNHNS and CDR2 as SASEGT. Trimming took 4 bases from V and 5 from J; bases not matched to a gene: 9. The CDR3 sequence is CASSVAASGSRDTQYF. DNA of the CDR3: TGTGCCAGCAGTGTGGCGGCTAGCGGGAGTAGAGATACGCAGTATTTT.

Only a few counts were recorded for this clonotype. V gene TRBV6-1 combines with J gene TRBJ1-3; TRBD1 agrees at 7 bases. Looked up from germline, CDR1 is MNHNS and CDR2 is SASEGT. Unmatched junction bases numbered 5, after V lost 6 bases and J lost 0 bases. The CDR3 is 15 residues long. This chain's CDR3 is CASRDRERSGNTIYF. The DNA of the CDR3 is TGTGCCAGCAGAGACAGGGAACGCTCTGGAAACACCATATATTTT.

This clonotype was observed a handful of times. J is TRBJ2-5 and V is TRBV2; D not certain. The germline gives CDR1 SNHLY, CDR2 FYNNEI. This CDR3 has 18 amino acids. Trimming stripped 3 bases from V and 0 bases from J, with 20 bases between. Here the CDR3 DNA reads TGTGCCAGCAGTGATCCCGTGTTAGCCCTGGAGAACCAAGAGACCCAGTACTTC. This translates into CASSDPVLALENQETQYF.

Here the CDR3 reads CASSPSATGDNEQFF. CDR3 DNA: TGTGCCAGCAGCCCCTCGGCCACAGGGGATAATGAGCAGTTCTTC. The V gene is TRBV4-2, the J gene TRBJ2-1; TRBD1 matches at 7 bases. Per germline, CDR1 LGHNA and CDR2 YNFKEQ. V shed 4 bases and J 7 bases; nucleotides not matched to a gene: 10. The CDR3 sequence is 15 residues long.

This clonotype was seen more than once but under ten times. CDR3 nucleotide sequence: TGCAGCGTTGAGGAGGACCGCTACACCTTC. This sequence encodes CSVEEDRYTF. This chain links TRBV29-1 with TRBJ1-2, with no clear D. The CDR3 is 10 residues long. V lost 3 bases to trimming and J lost 9 bases, with 8 bases between them. Germline CDR1 reads SQVTM; CDR2 reads ANQGSEA.

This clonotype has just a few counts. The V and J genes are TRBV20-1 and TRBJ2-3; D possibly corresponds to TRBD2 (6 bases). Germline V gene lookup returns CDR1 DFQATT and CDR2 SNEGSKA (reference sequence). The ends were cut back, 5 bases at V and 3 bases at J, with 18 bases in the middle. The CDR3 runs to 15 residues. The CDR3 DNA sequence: TGCAGTGCTCTGGCCCCGACTAGTGGGACAGATACGCAGTATTTT. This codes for CSALAPTSGTDTQYF.

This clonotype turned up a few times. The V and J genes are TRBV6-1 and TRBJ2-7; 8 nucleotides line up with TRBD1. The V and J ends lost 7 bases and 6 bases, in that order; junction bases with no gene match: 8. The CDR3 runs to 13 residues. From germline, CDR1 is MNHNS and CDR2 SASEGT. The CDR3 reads CASNSQGAVEQYV. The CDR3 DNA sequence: TGTGCCAGCAACTCCCAGGGGGCCGTCGAGCAGTACGTC.

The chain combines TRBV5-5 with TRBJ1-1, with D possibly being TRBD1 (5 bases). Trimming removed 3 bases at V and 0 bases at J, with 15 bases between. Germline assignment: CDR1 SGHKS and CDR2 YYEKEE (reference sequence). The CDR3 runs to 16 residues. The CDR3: CASSSGPPTVNTEAFF. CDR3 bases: TGTGCCAGCAGCTCAGGGCCCCCCACCGTGAACACTGAAGCTTTCTTT.

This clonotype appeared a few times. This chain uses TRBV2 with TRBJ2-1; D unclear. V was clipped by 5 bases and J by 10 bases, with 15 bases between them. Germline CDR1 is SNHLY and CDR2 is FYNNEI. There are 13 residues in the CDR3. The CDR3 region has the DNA TGTGCCAGCAGTCCCGACCAGTATGAGGAGCAGTTCTTC. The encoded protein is CASSPDQYEEQFF.

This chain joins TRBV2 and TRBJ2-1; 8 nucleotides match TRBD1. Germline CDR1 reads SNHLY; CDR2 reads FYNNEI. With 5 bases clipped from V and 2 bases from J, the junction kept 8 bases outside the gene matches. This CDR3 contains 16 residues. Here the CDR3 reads CASSWMGQVPYNEQFF. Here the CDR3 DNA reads TGTGCCAGCAGTTGGATGGGACAGGTACCCTACAATGAGCAGTTCTTC. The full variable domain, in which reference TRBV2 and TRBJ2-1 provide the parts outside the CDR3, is EPEVTQTPSHQVTQMGQEVILRCVPISNHLYFYWYRQILGQKVEFLVSFYNNEISEKSEIFDDQFSVERPDGSNFTLKIRSTKLEDSAMYFCASSWMGQVPYNEQFFGPGTRLTVL.

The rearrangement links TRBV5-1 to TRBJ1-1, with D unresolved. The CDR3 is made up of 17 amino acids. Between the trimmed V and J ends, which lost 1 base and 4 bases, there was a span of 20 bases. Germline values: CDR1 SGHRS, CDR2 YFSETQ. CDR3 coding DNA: TGCGCCAGCAGCTTGAGGTCTTCGGTGGCTGGGAGCACTGAAGCTTTCTTT. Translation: CASSLRSSVAGSTEAFF. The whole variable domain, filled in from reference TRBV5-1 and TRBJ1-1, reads KAGVTQTPRYLIKTRGQQVTLSCSPISGHRSVSWYQQTPGQGLQFLFEYFSETQRNKGNFPGRFSGRQFSNSRSEMNVSTLELGDSALYLCASSLRSSVAGSTEAFFGQGTRLTVV.

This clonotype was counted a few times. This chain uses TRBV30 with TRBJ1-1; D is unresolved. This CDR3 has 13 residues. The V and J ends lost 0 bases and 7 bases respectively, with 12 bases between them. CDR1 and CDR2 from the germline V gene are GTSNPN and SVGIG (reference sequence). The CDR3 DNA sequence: TGTGCCTGGAGTGTAAACCGGCGGGGTGAAGCTTTCTTT. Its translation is CAWSVNRRGEAFF. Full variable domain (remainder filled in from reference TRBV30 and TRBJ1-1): SQTIHQWPATLVQPVGSPLSLECTVEGTSNPNLYWYRQAAGRGLQLLFYSVGIGQISSEVPQNLSASRPQDRQFILSSKKLLLSDSGFYLCAWSVNRRGEAFFGQGTRLTVV.